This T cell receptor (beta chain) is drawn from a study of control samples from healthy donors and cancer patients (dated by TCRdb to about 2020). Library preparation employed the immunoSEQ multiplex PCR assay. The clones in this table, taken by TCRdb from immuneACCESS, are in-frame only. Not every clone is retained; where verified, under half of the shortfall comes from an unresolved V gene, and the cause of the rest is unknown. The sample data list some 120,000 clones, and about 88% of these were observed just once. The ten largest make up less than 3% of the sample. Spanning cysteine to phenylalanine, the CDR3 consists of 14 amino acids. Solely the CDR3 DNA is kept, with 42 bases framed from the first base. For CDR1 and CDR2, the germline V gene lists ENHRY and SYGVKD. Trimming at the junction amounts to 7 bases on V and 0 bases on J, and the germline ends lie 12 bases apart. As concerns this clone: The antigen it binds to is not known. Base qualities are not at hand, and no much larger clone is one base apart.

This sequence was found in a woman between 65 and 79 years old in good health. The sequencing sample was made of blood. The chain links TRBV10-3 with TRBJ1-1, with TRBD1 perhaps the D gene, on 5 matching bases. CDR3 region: CAIKETGLNTEAFF. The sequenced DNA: TGTGCCATCAAAGAAACAGGATTGAACACTGAAGCTTTCTTT.